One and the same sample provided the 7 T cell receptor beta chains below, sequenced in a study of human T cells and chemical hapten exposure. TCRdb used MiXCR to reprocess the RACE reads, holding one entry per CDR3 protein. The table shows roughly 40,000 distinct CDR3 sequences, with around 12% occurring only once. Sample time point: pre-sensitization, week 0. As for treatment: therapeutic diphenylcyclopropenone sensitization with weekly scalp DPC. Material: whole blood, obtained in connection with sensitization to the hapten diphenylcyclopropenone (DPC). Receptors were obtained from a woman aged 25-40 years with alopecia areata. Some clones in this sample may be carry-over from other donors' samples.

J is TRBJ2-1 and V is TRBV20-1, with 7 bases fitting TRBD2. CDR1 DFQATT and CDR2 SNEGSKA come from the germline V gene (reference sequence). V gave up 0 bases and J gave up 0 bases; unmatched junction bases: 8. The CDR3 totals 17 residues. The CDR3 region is CSARDLPGGHSYNEQFF. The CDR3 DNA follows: TGCAGTGCTAGAGATCTTCCGGGAGGCCACTCCTACAATGAGCAGTTCTTC.

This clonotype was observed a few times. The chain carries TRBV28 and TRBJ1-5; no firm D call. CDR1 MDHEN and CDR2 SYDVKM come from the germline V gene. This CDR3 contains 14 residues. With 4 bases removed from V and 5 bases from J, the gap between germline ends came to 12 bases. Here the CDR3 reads CASSSGNVDQPQHF. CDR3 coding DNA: TGTGCCAGCAGTTCTGGGAACGTCGATCAGCCCCAGCATTTT.

CDR3 in DNA: TGTGCCAGCACCCACTACTTTAGCTCCTACAATGAGCAGTTCTTC. Translation gives CASTHYFSSYNEQFF. The chain joins TRBV6-2 or TRBV6-3 to TRBJ2-1; unclear D gene. Germline-derived CDR1 and CDR2 are MNHEY and SVGEGT. V lost 7 bases, J lost 0 bases, and 13 bases lay in between. The CDR3 extends over 15 amino acids.

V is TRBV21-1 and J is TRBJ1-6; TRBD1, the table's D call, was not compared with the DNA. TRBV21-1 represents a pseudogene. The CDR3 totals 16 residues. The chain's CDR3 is CASSNLPGGGNSPLHF. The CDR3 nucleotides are TGTGCCAGCAGCAACCTCCCCGGAGGGGGGAATTCACCCCTCCACTTT.

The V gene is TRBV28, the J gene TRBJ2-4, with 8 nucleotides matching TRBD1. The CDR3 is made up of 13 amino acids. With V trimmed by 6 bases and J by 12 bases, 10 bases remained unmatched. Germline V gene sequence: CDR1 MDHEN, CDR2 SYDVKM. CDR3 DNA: TGTGCCAGCAGGTCCCCGGGACAGGCAACTCAGTACTTC. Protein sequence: CASRSPGQATQYF.

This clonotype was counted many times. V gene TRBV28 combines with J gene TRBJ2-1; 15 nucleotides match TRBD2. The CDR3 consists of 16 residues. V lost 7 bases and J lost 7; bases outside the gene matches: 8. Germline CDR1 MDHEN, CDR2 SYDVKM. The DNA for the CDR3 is TGTGCCAGCACCCGACCGGGACTAGCGGGAGGTAATGAGCAGTTCTTC. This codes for CASTRPGLAGGNEQFF.

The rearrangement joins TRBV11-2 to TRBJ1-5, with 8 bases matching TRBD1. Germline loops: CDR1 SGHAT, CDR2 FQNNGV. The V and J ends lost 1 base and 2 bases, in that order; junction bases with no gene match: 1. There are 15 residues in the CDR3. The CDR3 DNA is TGTGCCAGCAGCTTAGCAGGGGGCGGCAATCAGCCCCAGCATTTT. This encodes CASSLAGGGNQPQHF.